This T cell receptor beta chain was captured by sequencing in a study of blood T cell dynamics during melanoma immunotherapy. Findings and limits, study-wide: Clones driving repertoire changes may be melanoma-specific or general immune activation.

On this clone: Antigen: not known.

The time point: week 3, after first cycle of checkpoint inhibitor. Sequencing was performed with immunoSEQ multiplex PCR; in TCRdb, only in-frame clones are kept and a portion is missing. The top ten clones hold 0.92% of a sample with around 15,000 clones, more than 85% of them seen once. V was pared by 3 bases and J by 4 bases, with 6 bases of the junction left unmatched. The CDR3 runs 16 residues. CDR1 and CDR2 from the germline V gene are SGDLS and YYNGEE. The chain uses TRBV9 and TRBJ2-2; 10 bases map to TRBD2. Here the sequenced sample was blood, taken from a patient treated with checkpoint blockade. The receptor comes from a human donor with melanoma. The CDR3 DNA reads as TGTGCCAGCAGCGGGATAGCGGGGGGCGGCACCGGGGAGCTGTTTTTT. This translates into CASSGIAGGGTGELFF.